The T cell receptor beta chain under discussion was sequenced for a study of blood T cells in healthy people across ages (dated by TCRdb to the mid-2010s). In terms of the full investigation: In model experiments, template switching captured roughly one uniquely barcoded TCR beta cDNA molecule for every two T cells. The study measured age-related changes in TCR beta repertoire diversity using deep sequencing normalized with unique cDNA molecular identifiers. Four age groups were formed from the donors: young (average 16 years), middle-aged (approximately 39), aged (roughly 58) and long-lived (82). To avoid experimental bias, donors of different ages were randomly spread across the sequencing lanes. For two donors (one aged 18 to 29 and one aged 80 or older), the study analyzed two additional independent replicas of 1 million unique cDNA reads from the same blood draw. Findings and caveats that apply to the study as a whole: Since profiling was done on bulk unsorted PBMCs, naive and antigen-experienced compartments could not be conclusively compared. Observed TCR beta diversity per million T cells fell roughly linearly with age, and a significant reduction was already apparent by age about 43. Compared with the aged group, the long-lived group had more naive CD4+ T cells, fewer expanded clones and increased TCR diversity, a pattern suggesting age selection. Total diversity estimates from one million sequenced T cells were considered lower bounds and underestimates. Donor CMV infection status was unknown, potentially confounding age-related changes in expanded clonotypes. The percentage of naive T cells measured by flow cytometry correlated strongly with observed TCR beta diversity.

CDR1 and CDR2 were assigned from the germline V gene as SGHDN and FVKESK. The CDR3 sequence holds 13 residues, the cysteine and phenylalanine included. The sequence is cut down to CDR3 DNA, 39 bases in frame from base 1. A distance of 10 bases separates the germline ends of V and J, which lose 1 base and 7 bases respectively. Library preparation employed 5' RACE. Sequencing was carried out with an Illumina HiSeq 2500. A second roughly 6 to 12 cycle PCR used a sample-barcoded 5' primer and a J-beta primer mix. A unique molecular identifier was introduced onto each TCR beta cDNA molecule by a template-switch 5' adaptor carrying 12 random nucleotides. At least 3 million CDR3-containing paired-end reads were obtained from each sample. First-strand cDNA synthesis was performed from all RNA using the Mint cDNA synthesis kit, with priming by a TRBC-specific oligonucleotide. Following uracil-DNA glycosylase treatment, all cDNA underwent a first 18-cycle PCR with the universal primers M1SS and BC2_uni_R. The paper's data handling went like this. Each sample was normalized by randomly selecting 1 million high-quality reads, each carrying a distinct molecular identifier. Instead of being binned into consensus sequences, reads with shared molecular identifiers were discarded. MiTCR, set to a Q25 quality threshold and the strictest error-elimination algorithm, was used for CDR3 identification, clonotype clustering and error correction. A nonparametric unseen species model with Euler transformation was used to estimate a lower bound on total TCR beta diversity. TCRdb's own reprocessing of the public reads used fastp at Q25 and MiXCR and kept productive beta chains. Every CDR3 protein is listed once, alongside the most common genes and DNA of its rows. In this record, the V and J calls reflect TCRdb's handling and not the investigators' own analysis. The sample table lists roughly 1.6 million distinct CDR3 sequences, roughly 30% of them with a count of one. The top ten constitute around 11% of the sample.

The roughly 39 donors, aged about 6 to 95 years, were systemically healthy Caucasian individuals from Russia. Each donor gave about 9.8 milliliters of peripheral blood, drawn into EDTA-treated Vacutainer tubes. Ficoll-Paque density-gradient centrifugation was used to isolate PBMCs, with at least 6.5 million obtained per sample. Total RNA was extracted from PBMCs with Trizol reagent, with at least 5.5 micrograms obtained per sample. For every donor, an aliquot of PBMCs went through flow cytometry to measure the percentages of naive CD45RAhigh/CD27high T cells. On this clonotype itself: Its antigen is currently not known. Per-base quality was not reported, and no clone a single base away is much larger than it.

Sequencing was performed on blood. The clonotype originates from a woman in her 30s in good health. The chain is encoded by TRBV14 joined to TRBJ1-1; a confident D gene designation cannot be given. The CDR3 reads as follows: CASSQVSGLEAFF. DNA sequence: TGTGCCAGCAGCCAAGTAAGCGGGCTTGAAGCTTTCTTT.